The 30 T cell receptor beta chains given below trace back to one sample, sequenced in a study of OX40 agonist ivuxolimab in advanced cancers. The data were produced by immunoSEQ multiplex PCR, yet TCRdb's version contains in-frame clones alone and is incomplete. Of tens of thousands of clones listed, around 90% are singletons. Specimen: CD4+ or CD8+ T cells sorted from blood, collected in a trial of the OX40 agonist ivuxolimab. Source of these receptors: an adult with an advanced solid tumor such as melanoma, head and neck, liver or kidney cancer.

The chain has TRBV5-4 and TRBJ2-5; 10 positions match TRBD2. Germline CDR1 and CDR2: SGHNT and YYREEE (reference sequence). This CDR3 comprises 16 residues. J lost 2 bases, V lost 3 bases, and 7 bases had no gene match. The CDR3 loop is CASSSPSGGSQETQYF. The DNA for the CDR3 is TGTGCCAGCAGCTCTCCTAGCGGGGGCTCGCAAGAGACCCAGTACTTC.

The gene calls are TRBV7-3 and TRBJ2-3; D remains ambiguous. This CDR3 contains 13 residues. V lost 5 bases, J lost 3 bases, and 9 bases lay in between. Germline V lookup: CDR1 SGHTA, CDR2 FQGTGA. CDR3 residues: CASSGDPTDTQYF. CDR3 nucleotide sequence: TGTGCCAGCAGCGGCGATCCGACAGATACGCAGTATTTT.

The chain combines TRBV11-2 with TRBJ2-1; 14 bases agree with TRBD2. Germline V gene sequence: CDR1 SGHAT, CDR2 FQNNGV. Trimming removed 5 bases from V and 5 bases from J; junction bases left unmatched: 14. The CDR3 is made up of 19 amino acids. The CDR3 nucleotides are TGTGCCAGCAGCCGGACTAGCGGGGGGCCCACCTTATCACACAATGAGCAGTTCTTC. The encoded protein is CASSRTSGGPTLSHNEQFF.

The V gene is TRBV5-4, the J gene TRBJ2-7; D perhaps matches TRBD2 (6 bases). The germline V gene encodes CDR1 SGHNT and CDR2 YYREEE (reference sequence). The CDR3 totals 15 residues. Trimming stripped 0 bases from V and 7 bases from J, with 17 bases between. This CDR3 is CASSLAGSLRGEQYF. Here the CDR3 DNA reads TGTGCCAGCAGCTTGGCCGGGTCCTTACGGGGGGAGCAGTACTTC.

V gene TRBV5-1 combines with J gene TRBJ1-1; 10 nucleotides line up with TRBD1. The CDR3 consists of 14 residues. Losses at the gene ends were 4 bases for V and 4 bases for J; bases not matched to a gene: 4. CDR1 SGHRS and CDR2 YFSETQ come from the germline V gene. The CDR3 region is CASSPDRGGTEAFF. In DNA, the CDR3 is TGCGCCAGCAGCCCGGACAGGGGGGGCACTGAAGCTTTCTTT.

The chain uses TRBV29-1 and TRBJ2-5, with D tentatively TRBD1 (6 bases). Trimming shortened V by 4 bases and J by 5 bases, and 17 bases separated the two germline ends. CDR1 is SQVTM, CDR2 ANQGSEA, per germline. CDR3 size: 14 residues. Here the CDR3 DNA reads TGCAGCGTTGTTCCGGGACAACTAAGGGAGACCCAGTACTTC. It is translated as CSVVPGQLRETQYF. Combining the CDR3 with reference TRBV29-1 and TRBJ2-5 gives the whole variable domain SAVISQKPSRDICQRGTSLTIQCQVDSQVTMMFWYRQQPGQSLTLIATANQGSEATYESGFVIDKFPISRPNLTFSTLTVSNMSPEDSSIYLCSVVPGQLRETQYFGPGTRLLVL.

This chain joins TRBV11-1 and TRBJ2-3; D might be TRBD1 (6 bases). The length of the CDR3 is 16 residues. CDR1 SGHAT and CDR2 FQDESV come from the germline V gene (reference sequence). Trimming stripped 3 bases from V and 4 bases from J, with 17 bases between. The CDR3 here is CASSFRARGEADTQYF. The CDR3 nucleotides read TGTGCCAGCAGCTTCCGGGCCAGGGGAGAGGCAGATACGCAGTATTTT.

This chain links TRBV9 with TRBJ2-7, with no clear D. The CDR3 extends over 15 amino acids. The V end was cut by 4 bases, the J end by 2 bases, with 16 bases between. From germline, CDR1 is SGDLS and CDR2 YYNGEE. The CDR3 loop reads CASSPSLAPTYEQYF. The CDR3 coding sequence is TGTGCCAGCAGCCCCTCCCTGGCACCTACCTACGAGCAGTACTTC.

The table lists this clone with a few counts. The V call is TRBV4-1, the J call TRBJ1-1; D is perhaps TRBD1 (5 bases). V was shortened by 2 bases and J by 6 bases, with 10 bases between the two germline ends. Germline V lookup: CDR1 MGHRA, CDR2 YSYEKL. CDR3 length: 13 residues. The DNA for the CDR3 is TGCGCCAGCAGCCAATCTCAGGGTCCTGAAGCTTTCTTT. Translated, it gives CASSQSQGPEAFF.

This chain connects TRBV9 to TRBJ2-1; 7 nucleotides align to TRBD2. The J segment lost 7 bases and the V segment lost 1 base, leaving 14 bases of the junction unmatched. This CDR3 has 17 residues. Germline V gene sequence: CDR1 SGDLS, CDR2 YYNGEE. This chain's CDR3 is CASSVFRSSGRGNEQFF. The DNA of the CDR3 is TGTGCCAGCAGCGTATTCCGGTCTAGCGGTCGAGGGAATGAGCAGTTCTTC.

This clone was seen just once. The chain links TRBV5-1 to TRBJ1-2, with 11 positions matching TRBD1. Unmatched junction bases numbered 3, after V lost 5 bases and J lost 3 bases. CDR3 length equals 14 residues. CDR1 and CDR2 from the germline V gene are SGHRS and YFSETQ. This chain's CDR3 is CASSRTGGDYGYTF. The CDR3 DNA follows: TGCGCCAGCAGTCGGACAGGGGGCGACTATGGCTACACCTTC.

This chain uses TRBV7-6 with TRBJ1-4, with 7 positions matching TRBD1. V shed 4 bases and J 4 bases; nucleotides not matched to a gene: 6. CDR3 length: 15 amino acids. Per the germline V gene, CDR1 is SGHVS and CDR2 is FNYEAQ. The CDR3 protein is CASSSRTGGNEKLFF. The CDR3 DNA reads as TGTGCCAGCAGCTCCCGGACAGGCGGTAATGAAAAACTGTTTTTT.

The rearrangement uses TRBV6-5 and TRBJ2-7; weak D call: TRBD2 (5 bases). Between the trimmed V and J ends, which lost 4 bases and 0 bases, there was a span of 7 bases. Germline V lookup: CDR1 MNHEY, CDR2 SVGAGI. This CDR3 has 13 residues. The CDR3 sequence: CASSSDYSYEQYF. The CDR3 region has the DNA TGTGCCAGCAGTTCTGACTACTCCTACGAGCAGTACTTC.

CDR3 coding DNA: TGTGCCAGCAGTGACCCTCCTACCTACGAGCAGTACTTC. Translating it yields CASSDPPTYEQYF. The rearrangement links TRBV6-4 to TRBJ2-7; D remains ambiguous. V lost 2 bases and J lost 2, with 7 bases in between. The CDR3 consists of 13 residues. From germline, CDR1 is MRHNA and CDR2 SNTAGT.

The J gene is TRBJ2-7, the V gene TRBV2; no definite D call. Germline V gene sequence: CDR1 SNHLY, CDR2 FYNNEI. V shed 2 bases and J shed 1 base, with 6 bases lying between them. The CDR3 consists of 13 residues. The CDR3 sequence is CASSELESYEQYF. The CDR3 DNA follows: TGTGCCAGCAGTGAACTAGAATCCTACGAGCAGTACTTC.

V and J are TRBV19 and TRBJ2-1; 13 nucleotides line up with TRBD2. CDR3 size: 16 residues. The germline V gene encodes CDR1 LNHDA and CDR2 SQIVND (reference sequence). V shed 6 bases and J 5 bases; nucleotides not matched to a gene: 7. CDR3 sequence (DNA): TGTGCCAGTAGCTCAGAGGGACTAGCGGGGAACAATGAGCAGTTCTTC. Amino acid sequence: CASSSEGLAGNNEQFF.

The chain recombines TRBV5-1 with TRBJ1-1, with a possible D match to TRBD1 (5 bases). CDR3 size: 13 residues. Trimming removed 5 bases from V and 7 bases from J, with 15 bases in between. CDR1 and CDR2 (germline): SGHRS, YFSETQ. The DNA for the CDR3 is TGCGCCAGCAGGGGGCCGGGACGAGGTGAAGCTTTCTTT. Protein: CASRGPGRGEAFF.

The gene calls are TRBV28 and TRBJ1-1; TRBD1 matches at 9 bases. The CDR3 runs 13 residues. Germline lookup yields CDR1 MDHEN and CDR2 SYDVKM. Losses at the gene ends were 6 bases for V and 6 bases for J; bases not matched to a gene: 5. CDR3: CASRTNRGPEAFF. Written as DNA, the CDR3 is TGTGCCAGCAGGACAAACAGGGGGCCTGAAGCTTTCTTT.

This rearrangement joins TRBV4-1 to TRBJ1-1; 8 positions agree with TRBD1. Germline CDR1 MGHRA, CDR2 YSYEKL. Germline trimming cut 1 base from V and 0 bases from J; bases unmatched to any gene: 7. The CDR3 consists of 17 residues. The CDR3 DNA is TGCGCCAGCAGCCAAGGGACAGGGAGAGGGGTGAACACTGAAGCTTTCTTT. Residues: CASSQGTGRGVNTEAFF.

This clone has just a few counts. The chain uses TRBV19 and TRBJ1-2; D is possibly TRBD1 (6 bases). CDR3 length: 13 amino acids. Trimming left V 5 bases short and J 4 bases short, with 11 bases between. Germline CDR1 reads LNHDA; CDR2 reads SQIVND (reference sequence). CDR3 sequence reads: CASSHDRLYGYTF. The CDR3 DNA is TGTGCCAGTAGTCACGACAGGCTCTATGGCTACACCTTC. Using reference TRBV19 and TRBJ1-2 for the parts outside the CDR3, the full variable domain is DGGITQSPKYLFRKEGQNVTLSCEQNLNHDAMYWYRQDPGQGLRLIYYSQIVNDFQKGDIAEGYSVSREKKESFPLTVTSAQKNPTAFYLCASSHDRLYGYTFGSGTRLTVV.

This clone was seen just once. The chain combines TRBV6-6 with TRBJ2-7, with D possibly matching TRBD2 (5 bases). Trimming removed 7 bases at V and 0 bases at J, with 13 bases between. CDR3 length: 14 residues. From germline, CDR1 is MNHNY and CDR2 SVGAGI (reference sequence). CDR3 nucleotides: TGTGCCAGCACCTCCGGGAAGAGCTCCTACGAGCAGTACTTC. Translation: CASTSGKSSYEQYF.

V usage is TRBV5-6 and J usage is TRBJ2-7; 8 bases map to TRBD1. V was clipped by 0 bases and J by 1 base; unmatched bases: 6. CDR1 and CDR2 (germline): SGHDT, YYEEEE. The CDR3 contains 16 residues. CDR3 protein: CASSLARGHSSYEQYF. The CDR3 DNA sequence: TGTGCCAGCAGCTTGGCCAGGGGGCATAGTTCCTACGAGCAGTACTTC.

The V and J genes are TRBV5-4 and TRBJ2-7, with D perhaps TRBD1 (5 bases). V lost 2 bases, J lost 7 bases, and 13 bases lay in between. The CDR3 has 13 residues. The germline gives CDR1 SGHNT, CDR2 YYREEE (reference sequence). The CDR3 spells CASSFESGREQYF. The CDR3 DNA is TGTGCCAGCAGCTTTGAATCAGGGCGTGAGCAGTACTTC.

The CDR3: CASRSRGSRTNEKLFF. CDR3 DNA: TGTGCCAGCAGGTCTAGGGGGAGTCGAACTAATGAAAAACTGTTTTTT. The V gene is TRBV28, the J gene TRBJ1-4, with D tentatively TRBD1 (6 bases). Germline V gives CDR1 MDHEN, CDR2 SYDVKM. V lost 6 bases and J lost 1, with 15 bases in between. This CDR3 has 16 amino acids.

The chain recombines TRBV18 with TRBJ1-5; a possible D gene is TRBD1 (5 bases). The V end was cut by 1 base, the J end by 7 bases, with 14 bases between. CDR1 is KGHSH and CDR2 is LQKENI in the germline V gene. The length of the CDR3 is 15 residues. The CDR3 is CASSPLWDQGQPQHF. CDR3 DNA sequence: TGTGCCAGCTCACCACTCTGGGACCAAGGGCAGCCCCAGCATTTT.

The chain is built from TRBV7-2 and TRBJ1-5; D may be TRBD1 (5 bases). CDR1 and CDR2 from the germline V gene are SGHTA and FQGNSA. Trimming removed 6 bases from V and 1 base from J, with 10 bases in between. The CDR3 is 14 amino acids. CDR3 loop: CASSPGISNQPQHF. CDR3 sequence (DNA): TGTGCCAGCAGTCCAGGGATCAGCAATCAGCCCCAGCATTTT.

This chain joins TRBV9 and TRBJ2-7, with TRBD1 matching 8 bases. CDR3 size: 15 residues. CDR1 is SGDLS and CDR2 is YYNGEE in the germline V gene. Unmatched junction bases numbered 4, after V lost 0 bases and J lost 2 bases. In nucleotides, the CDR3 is TGTGCCAGCAGCGTAGCGGGGACAGGAACCTACGAGCAGTACTTC. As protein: CASSVAGTGTYEQYF.

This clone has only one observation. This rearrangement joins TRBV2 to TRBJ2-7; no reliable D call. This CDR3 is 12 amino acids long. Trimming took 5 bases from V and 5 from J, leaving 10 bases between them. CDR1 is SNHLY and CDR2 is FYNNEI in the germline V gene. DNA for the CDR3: TGTGCCAGCAGTTTATCAGAGAACGAGCAGTACTTC. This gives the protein CASSLSENEQYF.

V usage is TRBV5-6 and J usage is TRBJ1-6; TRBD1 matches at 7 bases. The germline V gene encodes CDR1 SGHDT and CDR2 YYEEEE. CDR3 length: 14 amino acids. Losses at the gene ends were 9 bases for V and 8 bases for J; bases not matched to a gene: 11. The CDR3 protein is CATNVQGYDSPLHF. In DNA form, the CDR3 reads TGTGCCACGAACGTACAGGGGTACGATTCACCCCTCCACTTT. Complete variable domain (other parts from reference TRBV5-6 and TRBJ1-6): DAGVTQSPTHLIKTRGQQVTLRCSPKSGHDTVSWYQQALGQGPQFIFQYYEEEERQRGNFPDRFSGHQFPNYSSELNVNALLLGDSALYLCATNVQGYDSPLHFGNGTRLTVT.

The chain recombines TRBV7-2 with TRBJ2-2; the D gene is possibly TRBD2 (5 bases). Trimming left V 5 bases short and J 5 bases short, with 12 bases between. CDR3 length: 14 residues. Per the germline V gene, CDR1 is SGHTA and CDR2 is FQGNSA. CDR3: CASSPARETGELFF. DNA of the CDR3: TGTGCCAGCAGCCCTGCGAGGGAGACCGGGGAGCTGTTTTTT.